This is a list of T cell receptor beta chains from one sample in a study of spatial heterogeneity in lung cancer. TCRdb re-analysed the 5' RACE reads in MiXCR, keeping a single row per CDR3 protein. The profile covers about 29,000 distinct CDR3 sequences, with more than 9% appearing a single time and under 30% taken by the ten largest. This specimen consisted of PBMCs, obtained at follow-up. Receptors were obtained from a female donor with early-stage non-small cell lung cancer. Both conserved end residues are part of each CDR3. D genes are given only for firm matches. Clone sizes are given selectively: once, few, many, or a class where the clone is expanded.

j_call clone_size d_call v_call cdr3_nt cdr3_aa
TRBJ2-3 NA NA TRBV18 TGTGCCAGCTCACAGTACGCAGATACGCAGTATTTT CASSQYADTQYF
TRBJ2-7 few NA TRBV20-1 TGCAGTGCTAGTAAGGTTCCTCTGGGAATGCCCTACGAGCAGTACTTC CSASKVPLGMPYEQYF
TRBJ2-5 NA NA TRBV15 TGTGCCACCAGCAGGGGGGGTAGGGAGACCCAGTACTTC CATSRGGRETQYF
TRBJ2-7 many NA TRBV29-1 TGCAGCGTTGATAGGGGGAACGGCGAGCAGTACTTC CSVDRGNGEQYF
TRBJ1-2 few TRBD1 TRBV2 TGTGCCAGCCGGGACAGCGCTATGGGGGGCTACACCTTC CASRDSAMGGYTF
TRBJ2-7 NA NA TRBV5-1 TGCGCCAGCAGCTTCGAGGGGAGCTCCTACGAGCAGTACTTC CASSFEGSSYEQYF
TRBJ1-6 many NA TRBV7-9 TGTGCCAGCAGCTCGGACCCGGACGGTTCACCCCTCCACTTT CASSSDPDGSPLHF
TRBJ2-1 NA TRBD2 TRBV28 TGTGCCAGCAGGCTACTAGCGGGGGGGCGGCGGAATGAGCAGTTCTTC CASRLLAGGRRNEQFF
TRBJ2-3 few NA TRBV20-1 TGCAGTGCTGCCGGGACCGCCGATACGCAGTATTTT CSAAGTADTQYF
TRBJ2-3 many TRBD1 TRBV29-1 TGCAGCGTGACTGGGACAGGGGCAGATACGCAGTATTTT CSVTGTGADTQYF
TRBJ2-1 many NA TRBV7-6 TGTGCCAGCAGCTTGGACAGCTACAATGAGCAGTTCTTC CASSLDSYNEQFF
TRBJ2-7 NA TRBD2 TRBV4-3 TGCGCCAGCAGCCCCGGACTAGCGGGGAGCTCCTACGAGCAGTACTTC CASSPGLAGSSYEQYF
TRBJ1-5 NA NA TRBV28 TGTGCCAGCAGTTTAGTGGGGGGCCAGCCCCAGCATTTT CASSLVGGQPQHF
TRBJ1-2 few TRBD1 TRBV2 TGTGCCGCCGGTGGCAGGGGGTTCTATGGCTACACCTTC CAAGGRGFYGYTF
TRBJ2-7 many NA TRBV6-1 TGTGCCAGCAGAAACCCCGTTGTCATTGCTCCCTACGAGCAGTACTTC CASRNPVVIAPYEQYF
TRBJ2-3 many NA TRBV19 TGTGCCAGTAGTATCACATCGACAGGTACTAGCACAGATACGCAGTATTTT CASSITSTGTSTDTQYF
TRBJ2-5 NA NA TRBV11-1 TGTGCCAGCAGCCAGCAAAGGTCGGACCCCAGGGAGACCCAGTACTTC CASSQQRSDPRETQYF
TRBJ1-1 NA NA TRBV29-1 TGCAGCGTTGGAGTCGGCACTGAAGCTTTCTTT CSVGVGTEAFF
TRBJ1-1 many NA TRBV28 TGTGCCAGCAGCGGACAGAACACTGAAGCTTTCTTT CASSGQNTEAFF
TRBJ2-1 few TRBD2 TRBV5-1 TGCGCCAGCAGCTTAGCGGGGGGAAGTTTGGATGAGCAGTTCTTC CASSLAGGSLDEQFF
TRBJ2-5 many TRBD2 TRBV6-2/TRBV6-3 TGTGCCAGCAGTTACTCCTTGGGACTACAAGAGACCCAGTACTTC CASSYSLGLQETQYF
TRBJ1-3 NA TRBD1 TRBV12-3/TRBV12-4 TGTGCCAGCTCTGAACAAGGGACAGCGAGAAACACCATATATTTT CASSEQGTARNTIYF
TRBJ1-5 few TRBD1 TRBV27 TGTGCCACAAGACAGGGCAGTCATCAGCCCCAGCATTTT CATRQGSHQPQHF
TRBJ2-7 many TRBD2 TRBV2 TGTGCCAGCAGAGACCTGGGGGGGGCCTACGAGCAGTACTTC CASRDLGGAYEQYF
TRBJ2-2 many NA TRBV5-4 TGTGCCAGCAGCTTGGGGGCCAGGGAAACTTCCGGGGAGCTGTTTTTT CASSLGARETSGELFF
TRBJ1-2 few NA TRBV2 TGTGCCAGCAGTGAACAGGGCAACTATGGCTACACCTTC CASSEQGNYGYTF
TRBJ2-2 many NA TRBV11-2 TGTGCCAGCAGCCTTGACTCGACCGGGGAGCTGTTTTTT CASSLDSTGELFF
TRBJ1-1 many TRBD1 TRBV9 TGTGCCAGCAGCGGACACCGGGACAGGGTGAACACTGAAGCTTTCTTT CASSGHRDRVNTEAFF
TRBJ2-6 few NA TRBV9 TGTGCCAGCAGCGTAGCCCCAAAAGCGGACCCCAGCTCTGGGGCCAACGTCCTGACTTTC CASSVAPKADPSSGANVLTF
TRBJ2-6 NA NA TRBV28 TGTGCCAGCAGTGGCGGGTGGGCTGGGGCCAACGTCCTGACTTTC CASSGGWAGANVLTF
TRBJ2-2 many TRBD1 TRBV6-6 TGTGCCAGCAGTGTACAGGGGGCAGGCACCGGGGAGCTGTTTTTT CASSVQGAGTGELFF
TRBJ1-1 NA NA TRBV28 TGTGCCAGCAGACCGGGACACATGAACACTGAAGCTTTCTTT CASRPGHMNTEAFF
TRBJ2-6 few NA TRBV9 TGTGCCAGCAGCGACGGGGCCGGGGCCAACGTCCTGACTTTC CASSDGAGANVLTF
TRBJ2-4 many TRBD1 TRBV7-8 TGTGCCAGCAGCCCGGGACAGGGAGGGAACATTCAGTACTTC CASSPGQGGNIQYF
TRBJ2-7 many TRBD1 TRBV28 TGTGCCAGCAGCCTGGCGCCGGGACAGGGGAAGTACGAGCAGTACTTC CASSLAPGQGKYEQYF
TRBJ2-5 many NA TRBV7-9 TGTGCCAGCAGCTTAGAGGACAGTCAAGAGACCCAGTACTTC CASSLEDSQETQYF
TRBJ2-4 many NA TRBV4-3 TGCGCCAGCAGCCAAGATTTTTCCCGGCTAGCCAAAAACATTCAGTACTTC CASSQDFSRLAKNIQYF
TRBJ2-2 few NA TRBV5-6 TGTGCCAGCAGCGTAAGCACCGGGGAGCTGTTTTTT CASSVSTGELFF
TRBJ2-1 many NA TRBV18 TGTGCCAGCTCACCAGGGTCGACAGTGTTTGACTGTTTC CASSPGSTVFDCF
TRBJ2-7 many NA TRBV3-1 TGTGCCAGCAGCAGCAGCCGGGACATCTACTACGAGCAGTACTTC CASSSSRDIYYEQYF
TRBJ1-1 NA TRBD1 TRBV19 TGTGCCAGTAGAACCGGGACAGGCTCGCTGAACACTGAAGCTTTCTTT CASRTGTGSLNTEAFF
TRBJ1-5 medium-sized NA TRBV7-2 TGTGCCAGCAGCACGACAGGCTATAGCAATCAGCCCCAGCATTTT CASSTTGYSNQPQHF
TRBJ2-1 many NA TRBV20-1 TGCAGTGCCCCATTTCGTGAGCAGTTCTTC CSAPFREQFF
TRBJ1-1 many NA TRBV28 TGTGCCAGCAGTTTATTACAGAGGCTGCGCACTGAAGCTTTCTTT CASSLLQRLRTEAFF